Presented here are 31 T cell receptor beta chains from one specimen sequenced in a study of Graves' ophthalmopathy and Graves' hyperthyroidism. RNA served as the template for amplifying TCR beta CDR3 regions. Investigators did first-round RT-PCR with HTBI primers, then second-round multiplex PCR. In TCRdb, the multiplex PCR reads were re-called with MiXCR into one record per CDR3 protein. The sample contains a few hundred thousand distinct CDR3 sequences, about a sixth of which appear only once. Material for sequencing was peripheral blood. The receptors were gathered from an adult woman with stable Graves' hyperthyroidism.

The chain recombines TRBV27 with TRBJ1-2, with D possibly being TRBD1 (5 bases). Germline V gene sequence: CDR1 MNHEY, CDR2 SMNVEV (reference sequence). V shed 6 bases and J shed 0 bases, with 11 bases lying between them. This CDR3 contains 14 residues. The CDR3 nucleotides are TGTGCCAGCAGCCCGGGACTACCTAACTATGGCTACACCTTC. As protein: CASSPGLPNYGYTF.

This clonotype has more than one count but fewer than ten. The chain combines TRBV6-1 with TRBJ2-7; no reliable D call. Germline CDR1 reads MNHNS; CDR2 reads SASEGT. With 8 bases removed from V and 7 bases from J, the gap between germline ends came to 18 bases. The length of the CDR3 is 13 residues. For the CDR3, the DNA is TGTGCCAGCCAACCCCCGGGTTTGAGGGAGCAGTACTTC. Translation gives CASQPPGLREQYF.

In its sample, this clonotype was seen many times. The rearrangement uses TRBV29-1 and TRBJ2-2; D could derive from TRBD1 or TRBD2 (5 bases each). V lost 4 bases and J lost 6, with 9 bases in between. The CDR3 runs 12 residues. Germline CDR1 SQVTM, CDR2 ANQGSEA. CDR3 loop: CSVAGSSGELFF. The DNA of the CDR3 is TGCAGCGTTGCAGGGAGCTCCGGGGAGCTGTTTTTT.

This clonotype was seen ten or more times. The gene calls are TRBV12-3 or TRBV12-4 and TRBJ1-1, with D unresolved. CDR3 length: 14 residues. Trimming removed 4 bases at V and 0 bases at J, with 9 bases between. CDR3 DNA sequence: TGTGCCAGCAGTTCGACTCCTATGAACACTGAAGCTTTCTTT. This sequence encodes CASSSTPMNTEAFF.

This clonotype occurred many times. The chain uses TRBV20-1 and TRBJ2-7; 8 nucleotides line up with TRBD2. Germline lookup yields CDR1 DFQATT and CDR2 SNEGSKA (reference sequence). Trimming removed 1 base from V and 1 base from J; junction bases left unmatched: 9. CDR3 length equals 16 residues. The CDR3 is CSARALGLAQSYEQYF. The CDR3 nucleotides read TGCAGTGCTAGAGCCCTTGGACTAGCACAATCCTACGAGCAGTACTTC.

This clonotype was detected ten times or more. The V gene is TRBV28, the J gene TRBJ2-7; D is undetermined. The CDR3 has 13 amino acids. The ends were cut back, 2 bases at V and 0 bases at J, with 5 bases in the middle. Germline CDR1 is MDHEN and CDR2 is SYDVKM. CDR3 in DNA: TGTGCCAGCAGTTTAGCGGTCTCCTACGAGCAGTACTTC. This sequence encodes CASSLAVSYEQYF. Full variable domain (rest looked up from reference TRBV28 and TRBJ2-7): DVKVTQSSRYLVKRTGEKVFLECVQDMDHENMFWYRQDPGLGLRLIYFSYDVKMKEKGDIPEGYSVSREKKERFSLILESASTNQTSMYLCASSLAVSYEQYFGPGTRLTVT.

The chain has TRBV20-1 and TRBJ1-1; D gene ambiguous. Trimming removed 0 bases at V and 3 bases at J, with 8 bases between. The CDR3 is made up of 13 amino acids. Germline V gene data show CDR1 as DFQATT and CDR2 as SNEGSKA (reference sequence). CDR3 DNA sequence: TGCAGTGCTAGAGATGGATCGGACACTGAAGCTTTCTTT. This codes for CSARDGSDTEAFF.

The chain is built from TRBV25-1 and TRBJ2-5, with TRBD2 matching over 10 bases. The CDR3 sequence is 17 residues long. The germline CDR1 and CDR2 sequences are MGHDK and SYGVNS. The trim removed 4 bases at V and 4 bases at J, leaving 12 bases unmatched. In DNA form, the CDR3 reads TGTGCCAGCAGTGGATATAGCGGGGGGCCACCCGGAGAGACCCAGTACTTC. Amino acid sequence: CASSGYSGGPPGETQYF.

There are many counts of this clonotype. The chain carries TRBV28 and TRBJ1-1, with 9 nucleotides matching TRBD1. The CDR3 extends over 15 amino acids. Germline V gene data show CDR1 as MDHEN and CDR2 as SYDVKM. Trimming at V came to 4 bases and at J to 2 bases, leaving 5 bases not matched to a gene. The chain's CDR3 is CASSWTGARNTEAFF. Written as DNA, the CDR3 is TGTGCCAGCAGTTGGACAGGGGCTCGAAACACTGAAGCTTTCTTT.

This clonotype showed up many times. V is TRBV6-1 and J is TRBJ1-5, with 9 positions matching TRBD1. Germline V CDR1 and CDR2: MNHNS, SASEGT. The CDR3 is 16 residues long. V shed 4 bases, J shed 4 bases, and the junction held 8 bases outside the gene matches. CDR3: CASSVRTGEENQPQHF. CDR3 sequence (DNA): TGTGCCAGCAGTGTTAGGACAGGGGAGGAAAATCAGCCCCAGCATTTT.

This clonotype occurred many times. The chain is built from TRBV29-1 and TRBJ1-1; D is uncertain. CDR1 SQVTM and CDR2 ANQGSEA come from the germline V gene. The CDR3 extends over 12 amino acids. V lost 3 bases and J lost 2, with 7 bases in between. The CDR3 nucleotides are TGCAGCGTTGACTATGGAAACACTGAAGCTTTCTTT. This sequence encodes CSVDYGNTEAFF.

V gene TRBV20-1 combines with J gene TRBJ2-7; no clear D gene. V lost 6 bases to trimming and J lost 3 bases, with 6 bases between them. The germline V gene has CDR1 DFQATT and CDR2 SNEGSKA (reference sequence). The CDR3 is made up of 10 amino acids. CDR3 residues: CSALSYEQYF. The DNA for the CDR3 is TGCAGTGCCCTTAGCTACGAGCAGTACTTC.

This clonotype was seen repeatedly, ten times or more. The V gene is TRBV4-1, the J gene TRBJ2-7; 9 bases are a match to TRBD1. V trimming: 0 bases; J trimming: 0 bases; junction bases outside the gene matches: 3. Germline lookup yields CDR1 MGHRA and CDR2 YSYEKL. The CDR3 has 16 residues. CDR3 coding DNA: TGCGCCAGCAGCCAAGAAGGGACAGGGTCCTCCTACGAGCAGTACTTC. This gives the protein CASSQEGTGSSYEQYF.

This clonotype was seen ten or more times. The J gene is TRBJ2-7, the V gene TRBV11-2, with TRBD2 identical over 11 bases. This CDR3 contains 15 residues. V dropped 6 bases and J dropped 0; count of bases not matched to a gene: 4. The germline V gene encodes CDR1 SGHAT and CDR2 FQNNGV. CDR3 residues: CASSQTSGGSYEQYF. In DNA form, the CDR3 reads TGTGCCAGCAGTCAAACTAGCGGGGGCTCCTACGAGCAGTACTTC.

The rearrangement links TRBV11-2 to TRBJ2-4; D perhaps matches TRBD1 (6 bases). Germline values: CDR1 SGHAT, CDR2 FQNNGV. The CDR3 totals 18 residues. The V and J ends lost 5 bases and 0 bases respectively, with 20 bases between them. The CDR3 protein is CASSPLGRTAIAKNIQYF. The CDR3 DNA reads as TGTGCCAGCAGCCCATTAGGCCGGACAGCAATAGCCAAAAACATTCAGTACTTC.

This clonotype turned up a few times. This chain uses TRBV5-1 with TRBJ1-3, with D unclear. Germline-derived CDR1 and CDR2 are SGHRS and YFSETQ. Trimming removed 1 base from V and 4 bases from J, with 6 bases in between. The CDR3 covers 13 residues. The CDR3 region is CASSLMGGNTIYF. As DNA, the CDR3 is TGCGCCAGCAGCTTGATGGGGGGAAACACCATATATTTT.

This clonotype was seen repeatedly, ten times or more. The rearrangement uses TRBV6-5 and TRBJ1-5; D remains unclear. Deletions cut 0 bases from V and 2 bases from J, with 14 bases between. The V gene's germline CDR1 is MNHEY and CDR2 SVGAGI. CDR3 length equals 17 residues. Written as DNA, the CDR3 is TGTGCCAGCAGTTACTCGGCTACGGTGGGTGGCAATCAGCCCCAGCATTTT. It is translated as CASSYSATVGGNQPQHF.

This clonotype was counted ten times or more. The chain employs TRBV30 and TRBJ2-2; D is undetermined. From germline, CDR1 is GTSNPN and CDR2 SVGIG (reference sequence). V was cut by 6 bases and J by 5 bases, with 4 bases left in between. This CDR3 region has 10 residues. The CDR3 loop reads CACETGELFF. CDR3 sequence (DNA): TGTGCCTGCGAAACCGGGGAGCTGTTTTTT.

This clonotype was seen ten or more times. This chain uses TRBV11-1 with TRBJ2-2, with 9 bases that match TRBD1. Germline CDR1 SGHAT, CDR2 FQDESV (reference sequence). J was trimmed by 3 bases and V by 5 bases; bases with no gene match: 1. The CDR3 contains 14 residues. The CDR3 sequence: CASSRDRDTGELFF. In DNA, the CDR3 is TGTGCCAGCAGCAGGGACAGGGACACCGGGGAGCTGTTTTTT.

There are many counts of this clonotype. CDR3 protein: CASRAGLSGELFF. The CDR3, as DNA: TGTGCCAGCAGGGCAGGGCTATCCGGGGAGCTGTTTTTT. The V call is TRBV5-6, the J call TRBJ2-2, with D perhaps TRBD1 (5 bases). V was shortened by 5 bases and J by 6 bases, with 11 bases between the two germline ends. The CDR3 runs 13 residues. CDR1 and CDR2 (germline): SGHDT, YYEEEE. The complete variable domain, with remaining parts taken from reference TRBV5-6 and TRBJ2-2, reads DAGVTQSPTHLIKTRGQQVTLRCSPKSGHDTVSWYQQALGQGPQFIFQYYEEEERQRGNFPDRFSGHQFPNYSSELNVNALLLGDSALYLCASRAGLSGELFFGEGSRLTVL.

This clonotype appeared many times. The V call is TRBV7-8, the J call TRBJ1-5, with a weak D call TRBD1 (6 bases). Germline-derived CDR1 and CDR2 are SGHVS and FQNEAQ. Trimming left V 7 bases short and J 6 bases short, with 19 bases between. The CDR3 runs 15 residues. CDR3 sequence (DNA): TGTGCCAGCAACCCGAGGGGGGGAAGCCGTCAGCCCCAGCATTTT. This translates into CASNPRGGSRQPQHF. Looking up the rest from reference TRBV7-8 and TRBJ1-5 gives the full variable domain: GAGVSQSPRYKVAKRGQDVALRCDPISGHVSLFWYQQALGQGPEFLTYFQNEAQLDKSGLPSDRFFAERPEGSVSTLKIQRTQQEDSAVYLCASNPRGGSRQPQHFGDGTRLSIL.

This clonotype occurred a few times. The chain employs TRBV30 and TRBJ1-1; no definite D call. Germline-derived CDR1 and CDR2 are GTSNPN and SVGIG (reference sequence). Trimming shortened V by 4 bases and J by 4 bases, and 16 bases separated the two germline ends. There are 14 residues in the CDR3. CDR3 nucleotides: TGTGCCTGGACTAGAAAGGACGGATTCACTGAAGCTTTCTTT. Translating gives CAWTRKDGFTEAFF.

The sample holds many counts of this clonotype. CDR3 sequence: CASSLSAGAHNSPLHF. The CDR3 region has the DNA TGTGCCAGCAGCTTATCGGCAGGGGCGCATAATTCACCCCTCCACTTT. V usage is TRBV7-3 and J usage is TRBJ1-6; the D gene is possibly TRBD1 (6 bases). This CDR3 has 16 amino acids. V was clipped by 2 bases and J by 5 bases, with 13 bases between them. Germline CDR1 SGHTA, CDR2 FQGTGA.

At least ten counts were recorded for this clonotype. The genes are TRBV20-1 and TRBJ1-1; the D is unclear. V lost 5 bases to trimming and J lost 3 bases, with 16 bases between them. The germline V gene has CDR1 DFQATT and CDR2 SNEGSKA (reference sequence). CDR3 length equals 14 residues. The CDR3 protein is CSALFLHTYTEAFF. Here the CDR3 DNA reads TGCAGTGCTCTATTCTTACATACGTACACTGAAGCTTTCTTT.

In this sample, this clonotype turned up many times. The rearrangement uses TRBV28 and TRBJ2-5, with D possibly matching TRBD2 (7 bases). The V end was cut by 6 bases, the J end by 5 bases, with 13 bases between. This CDR3 region has 13 residues. From germline, CDR1 is MDHEN and CDR2 SYDVKM. CDR3 residues: CASRVGGRETQYF. The CDR3 coding sequence is TGTGCCAGCAGAGTCGGGGGGCGGGAGACCCAGTACTTC.

This clonotype was detected many times. This sequence joins TRBV9 and TRBJ1-1; D may be TRBD1 (6 bases). The CDR3 consists of 16 residues. The germline V gene has CDR1 SGDLS and CDR2 YYNGEE. Trimming pared 3 bases from V and 0 bases from J, leaving 15 bases between. CDR3 sequence: CASSEQGISVNTEAFF. The CDR3 DNA sequence: TGTGCCAGCAGCGAACAGGGAATCTCGGTGAACACTGAAGCTTTCTTT.

This clonotype was observed at least ten times. The chain employs TRBV5-8 and TRBJ2-7, with TRBD1 matching 8 bases. Germline assignment: CDR1 SGHTS and CDR2 YDEGEE. The CDR3 loop spans 15 amino acids. Trimming at V came to 4 bases and at J to 3 bases, leaving 9 bases not matched to a gene. In DNA form, the CDR3 reads TGTGCCAGCAGCCCCCCCGGGACAGGCAACTACGAGCAGTACTTC. Translation gives CASSPPGTGNYEQYF.

This clonotype has only a few counts. The chain couples TRBV27 to TRBJ2-7; 10 positions agree with TRBD1. Germline trimming cut 6 bases from V and 3 bases from J; bases unmatched to any gene: 8. The length of the CDR3 is 15 residues. Germline-derived CDR1 and CDR2 are MNHEY and SMNVEV (reference sequence). The CDR3 is CASRLRDRGIYEQYF. For the CDR3, the DNA is TGTGCCAGCAGGCTACGGGACAGGGGAATCTACGAGCAGTACTTC.

This clonotype was recorded at least ten times. Compared with germline, one end of the junction differs, possibly owing to a read error. The V and J genes are TRBV5-1 and TRBJ1-1; no firm D call. Germline V gene data show CDR1 as SGHRS and CDR2 as YFSETQ. The length of the CDR3 is 13 residues. The CDR3 loop is CASRKSGNTEAFF. CDR3 DNA sequence: TGCGCCAGCAGAAAGTCCGGGAACACTGAAGCTTTCTTC.

This clonotype showed up many times. The chain uses TRBV28 and TRBJ1-1; TRBD1 agrees at 7 bases. The CDR3 spans 15 residues. Germline values: CDR1 MDHEN, CDR2 SYDVKM. Germline trimming cut 8 bases from V and 2 bases from J; bases unmatched to any gene: 11. This CDR3 is CASGKRYRGNTEAFF. As DNA, the CDR3 is TGTGCCAGCGGGAAGAGATACAGGGGTAACACTGAAGCTTTCTTT.

Ten or more counts support this clonotype. V and J are TRBV11-1 and TRBJ2-2; a possible D gene is TRBD1 (6 bases). The CDR3 is 16 amino acids. Germline CDR1 and CDR2: SGHAT and FQDESV (reference sequence). V gave up 1 base and J gave up 0 bases, with 9 bases separating them. The CDR3 protein is CASSLGGLANTGELFF. The CDR3 nucleotides read TGTGCCAGCAGCTTAGGGGGGCTCGCGAACACCGGGGAGCTGTTTTTT. The full variable domain, rest sourced from reference TRBV11-1 and TRBJ2-2, is EAEVAQSPRYKITEKSQAVAFWCDPISGHATLYWYRQILGQGPELLVQFQDESVVDDSQLPKDRFSAERLKGVDSTLKIQPAELGDSAMYLCASSLGGLANTGELFFGEGSRLTVL.